Shown below are 24 T cell receptor beta chains from a single sample sequenced in a study of cytomegalovirus exposure and HLA in healthy donors. 60 Vbeta and 13 Jbeta primers were used in PCR. Sequencing used immunoSEQ multiplex PCR; TCRdb keeps in-frame clones, though not all of them. The listing contains tens of thousands of clones. The sample comprised PBMCs. These receptor sequences come from a man aged 18 to 35 in good health and CMV-seropositive.

The chain employs TRBV4-1 and TRBJ2-1, with a tentative D call TRBD2 (6 bases). CDR3 length equals 16 residues. Germline-derived CDR1 and CDR2 are MGHRA and YSYEKL. Deletions cut 0 bases from V and 3 bases from J, with 12 bases between. CDR3 sequence (DNA): TGCGCCAGCAGCCAAGATGGGACTTGGGGCTACAATGAGCAGTTCTTC. It translates to CASSQDGTWGYNEQFF.

The chain has TRBV27 and TRBJ2-7; the D is unclear. V shed 3 bases and J shed 0 bases, with 9 bases lying between them. The germline gives CDR1 MNHEY, CDR2 SMNVEV (reference sequence). This CDR3 has 14 residues. CDR3 bases: TGTGCCAGCAGTTTTGGGCTTGTCTCCTACGAGCAGTACTTC. Translating gives CASSFGLVSYEQYF.

The chain is built from TRBV23-1 and TRBJ2-4; possibly TRBD1 for D (6 bases). TRBV23-1 falls under the ORF class, with uncertain function. The V end was cut by 4 bases, the J end by 8 bases, with 9 bases between. This CDR3 region has 12 residues. CDR3 in amino acids: CASSPAGDIQYF. Here the CDR3 DNA reads TGCGCCAGCAGTCCAGCAGGGGACATTCAGTACTTC.

The CDR3 bases are TGTGCCAGCAGTCCTCACGTGGGAGCGGGAGGGCAGGTTGAGCAGTTCTTC. Protein sequence: CASSPHVGAGGQVEQFF. This chain links TRBV27 with TRBJ2-1; 10 bases line up with TRBD2. V trimming: 5 bases; J trimming: 9 bases; junction bases outside the gene matches: 16. Per germline, CDR1 MNHEY and CDR2 SMNVEV (reference sequence). The CDR3 loop spans 17 amino acids.

The V call is TRBV5-1, the J call TRBJ2-2; tentative D call: TRBD1 (5 bases). The CDR3 is made up of 13 amino acids. The germline V gene encodes CDR1 SGHRS and CDR2 YFSETQ. The V end lost 6 bases, the J end lost 6 bases, and 12 bases lay between the germline ends. The CDR3 sequence is CASTTGRAGELFF. Here the CDR3 DNA reads TGCGCCAGCACAACAGGACGGGCCGGGGAGCTGTTTTTT. The whole variable domain, filled in from reference TRBV5-1 and TRBJ2-2, reads KAGVTQTPRYLIKTRGQQVTLSCSPISGHRSVSWYQQTPGQGLQFLFEYFSETQRNKGNFPGRFSGRQFSNSRSEMNVSTLELGDSALYLCASTTGRAGELFFGEGSRLTVL.

V is TRBV10-2 and J is TRBJ2-1, with a tentative D call TRBD1 (7 bases). The ends were cut back, 8 bases at V and 4 bases at J, with 12 bases in the middle. There are 13 residues in the CDR3. Germline lookup yields CDR1 WSHSY and CDR2 SAAADI. The CDR3 is CASSGGMYNEQFF. CDR3 coding DNA: TGCGCCAGCTCAGGGGGGATGTACAATGAGCAGTTCTTC.

The gene calls are TRBV5-1 and TRBJ2-5; D unclear. Germline CDR1 and CDR2: SGHRS and YFSETQ. The CDR3 spans 14 residues. Trimming stripped 1 base from V and 5 bases from J, with 12 bases between. CDR3 amino acids: CASSLMSSRETQYF. CDR3 sequence (DNA): TGCGCCAGCAGCTTGATGTCATCCCGGGAGACCCAGTACTTC.

As regards this clone: Other DNA sequences within the sample encode an identical CDR3. The chain recombines TRBV4-1 with TRBJ2-5; 8 positions match TRBD1. Germline trimming cut 1 base from V and 5 bases from J; bases unmatched to any gene: 3. The CDR3 loop spans 14 amino acids. Per germline, CDR1 MGHRA and CDR2 YSYEKL. The CDR3 is CASSQGTGKETQYF. In nucleotides, the CDR3 is TGCGCCAGCAGCCAAGGGACAGGGAAGGAGACCCAGTACTTC.

The chain carries TRBV19 and TRBJ2-5; 11 nucleotides align to TRBD2. The better agreement between TRBJ2-7 and the DNA end casts doubt on the J call. CDR1 is LNHDA and CDR2 is SQIVND in the germline V gene (reference sequence). The CDR3 contains 15 residues. CDR3 region: CASSIALAGEVEQYF. CDR3 DNA sequence: TGTGCCAGTAGTATAGCACTAGCGGGAGAAGTCGAGCAGTACTTC.

The J gene is TRBJ2-7, the V gene TRBV11-2; D call uncertain. This CDR3 is built from 13 residues. V was clipped by 4 bases and J by 2 bases, with 9 bases between them. Germline V gene lookup returns CDR1 SGHAT and CDR2 FQNNGV. The CDR3 reads CASSSHSPYEQYF. The DNA of the CDR3 is TGTGCCAGCAGCTCTCATAGTCCCTACGAGCAGTACTTC.

V and J are TRBV19 and TRBJ1-3; D is undetermined. This CDR3 has 13 residues. The V and J ends lost 8 bases and 7 bases respectively, with 15 bases between them. Germline loops: CDR1 LNHDA, CDR2 SQIVND (reference sequence). In DNA, the CDR3 is TGTGCCAGTTTCCGGGCCCCGGGGAACACCATATATTTT. This sequence encodes CASFRAPGNTIYF.

CDR3 region: CASSERLAGATDTQYF. CDR3 sequence (DNA): TGTGCCAGCAGTGAGCGGCTAGCGGGAGCAACAGATACGCAGTATTTT. The chain joins TRBV25-1 to TRBJ2-3; TRBD2 agrees at 10 bases. Germline V gives CDR1 MGHDK, CDR2 SYGVNS. The V gene end was trimmed by 3 bases and the J gene end by 3 bases; junction bases not matched to a gene: 6. The CDR3 is 16 residues long.

This chain joins TRBV5-1 and TRBJ1-2; 7 nucleotides agree with TRBD1. Looked up from germline, CDR1 is SGHRS and CDR2 is YFSETQ. CDR3 length equals 15 residues. Trimming took 6 bases from V and 5 from J; bases not matched to a gene: 13. CDR3 sequence reads: CASTFSAPGQYGYTF. The CDR3 DNA sequence: TGCGCCAGCACTTTCTCGGCGCCGGGACAGTATGGCTACACCTTC.

V is TRBV5-4 and J is TRBJ1-6; a possible D gene is TRBD1 (5 bases). The CDR3 is 15 amino acids. The germline V gene has CDR1 SGHNT and CDR2 YYREEE (reference sequence). Deletions cut 3 bases from V and 6 bases from J, with 13 bases between. CDR3 DNA sequence: TGTGCCAGCAGCTCTCGACAGAATTCTAATTCACCCCTCCACTTT. Translated: CASSSRQNSNSPLHF.

The gene calls are TRBV30 and TRBJ2-2; D possibly corresponds to TRBD1 (5 bases). The CDR3 consists of 15 residues. The germline CDR1 and CDR2 sequences are GTSNPN and SVGIG (reference sequence). V lost 0 bases to trimming and J lost 3 bases, with 11 bases between them. The DNA for the CDR3 is TGTGCCTGGAGTGTTCCGGACACCTACACCGGGGAGCTGTTTTTT. Translated, it gives CAWSVPDTYTGELFF.

The V call is TRBV30, the J call TRBJ2-3; D possibly corresponds to TRBD2 (6 bases). The CDR3 is 13 amino acids. Germline loops: CDR1 GTSNPN, CDR2 SVGIG (reference sequence). CDR3 protein: CARLGGSTDTQYF. The CDR3 coding sequence is TGTGCTCGCCTGGGGGGAAGCACAGATACGCAGTATTTT.

The chain is built from TRBV5-8 and TRBJ2-1; D is ambiguous. V lost 1 base, J lost 7 bases, and 9 bases lay in between. CDR3 size: 13 residues. Germline CDR1 and CDR2: SGHTS and YDEGEE. The CDR3 loop reads CASSLWAENEQFF. CDR3 in DNA: TGTGCCAGCAGCTTGTGGGCAGAAAATGAGCAGTTCTTC.

V gene TRBV30 combines with J gene TRBJ2-5; the match to TRBD2 covers 8 bases. Trimming removed 4 bases from V and 1 base from J; junction bases left unmatched: 5. Germline V gene lookup returns CDR1 GTSNPN and CDR2 SVGIG (reference sequence). This CDR3 contains 14 residues. The CDR3 coding sequence is TGTGCCTGGACAGGACTAGCCCTCCAAGAGACCCAGTACTTC. Translated, it gives CAWTGLALQETQYF.

The chain couples TRBV2 to TRBJ1-5; D is ambiguous. Trimming took 1 base from V and 11 from J, leaving 18 bases between them. This CDR3 comprises 15 residues. In germline, CDR1 is SNHLY, CDR2 FYNNEI. The CDR3 spells CASSEVPGPPMTQHF. CDR3 in DNA: TGTGCCAGCAGTGAAGTCCCGGGTCCTCCAATGACCCAGCATTTT.

The chain is built from TRBV6-4 and TRBJ2-3, with D uncertain. V was cut by 2 bases and J by 5 bases, with 11 bases left in between. This CDR3 is 14 amino acids long. Germline values: CDR1 MRHNA, CDR2 SNTAGT. The CDR3 bases are TGTGCCAGCAGTGACGGAATCGGCGGAGATACGCAGTATTTT. This translates into CASSDGIGGDTQYF.

This chain connects TRBV5-4 to TRBJ2-2, with D maybe TRBD2 (7 bases). V shed 0 bases and J shed 5 bases, with 14 bases lying between them. This CDR3 region has 16 residues. Germline V CDR1 and CDR2: SGHNT, YYREEE (reference sequence). This CDR3 reads CASSLGRGGWTGELFF. CDR3 in DNA: TGTGCCAGCAGCTTGGGGAGGGGGGGATGGACCGGGGAGCTGTTTTTT. Full variable domain (remainder filled in from reference TRBV5-4 and TRBJ2-2): ETGVTQSPTHLIKTRGQQVTLRCSSQSGHNTVSWYQQALGQGPQFIFQYYREEENGRGNFPPRFSGLQFPNYSSELNVNALELDDSALYLCASSLGRGGWTGELFFGEGSRLTVL.

The CDR3 DNA follows: TGTGCCAGTAGAAAACAGGGAAATCCCGAAAAACTGTTTTTT. Encoded protein: CASRKQGNPEKLFF. V gene TRBV19 combines with J gene TRBJ1-4; D is perhaps TRBD1 (6 bases). The germline V gene has CDR1 LNHDA and CDR2 SQIVND (reference sequence). The germline V and J ends were trimmed by 6 bases and 8 bases, with 16 bases remaining between them. The CDR3 length is 14 residues.

This chain connects TRBV9 to TRBJ2-1, with 12 bases lining up with TRBD2. After removal of 4 bases from V and 5 bases from J, the junction contained 7 bases not matched to a gene. The CDR3 consists of 16 residues. CDR1 is SGDLS and CDR2 is YYNGEE in the germline V gene. CDR3 in amino acids: CASSFTLAGGDNEQFF. The CDR3, as DNA: TGTGCCAGCAGCTTCACCCTAGCGGGAGGGGACAATGAGCAGTTCTTC.

V gene TRBV19 combines with J gene TRBJ1-5; the D gene is possibly TRBD1 (6 bases). CDR1 and CDR2 from the germline V gene are LNHDA and SQIVND (reference sequence). The V end was cut by 5 bases, the J end by 3 bases, with 11 bases between. This CDR3 is 14 amino acids long. CDR3 amino acids: CASSLDSPNQPQHF. The CDR3 DNA follows: TGTGCCAGTAGTCTGGACAGCCCCAATCAGCCCCAGCATTTT.